The sequence of this TCR beta chain was determined in a study of naive and memory T cell subsets. Notes on the study in general: Potentially, T cell activation and differentiation skew this RNA-based measurement.

A UMI-containing oligonucleotide was joined by 3' ligation to the TCR cDNA template. Whole blood, roughly 2.5 ml, came from adult healthy volunteers. Input was about 1 to 1000 ng of DNase-treated total RNA without cell sorting. The germline gives CDR1 DFQATT, CDR2 SNEGSKA (reference sequence). With 1 base removed from V and 3 bases from J, the gap between germline ends came to 12 bases. This CDR3 is built from 15 residues. Ligated cDNA underwent four rounds of PCR with nested alpha and beta constant region primers and SP2. For blood and skin samples, reverse transcription used TCR alpha and beta constant primers. Each CDR3 protein gets one entry after TCRdb re-called the 5' RACE reads with MiXCR. The sample contains approximately 32,000 distinct CDR3 sequences, over 15% of which appear only once. A few counts support this clonotype. What it recognizes is unknown.

This TCR derives from a female donor in good health. The rearrangement uses TRBV20-1 and TRBJ2-2; D might be TRBD1 (5 bases). CDR3 protein: CSARVGGRDTGELFF. The CDR3 coding sequence is TGCAGTGCTAGAGTGGGTGGCAGGGACACCGGGGAGCTGTTTTTT.